This T cell receptor beta chain is drawn from a study of cytomegalovirus exposure and HLA in healthy donors. PCR used 60 Vbeta primers and 13 Jbeta primers. The method was immunoSEQ multiplex PCR; TCRdb's version includes in-frame clones alone and lacks a portion of them. The repertoire holds under 150,000 clones, around three quarters seen once, with about 1.8% in the top ten. V lost 4 bases to trimming and J lost 0 bases, with 20 bases between them. This CDR3 region has 17 residues. CDR1 and CDR2 (germline): SGHNT, YYREEE (reference sequence). This receptor was taken from a woman between 50 and 59 years old in good health and CMV-seronegative. This chain links TRBV5-4 with TRBJ2-7; perhaps TRBD2 as D (6 bases). The sequencing input was PBMCs. The CDR3 spells CASSPFGGTEASYEQYF. For the CDR3, the DNA is TGTGCCAGCAGCCCCTTCGGAGGGACCGAAGCCTCCTACGAGCAGTACTTC.